This T cell receptor beta chain came from a study of graft-versus-host responses after intestinal transplantation. Some clones are missing from TCRdb's copy, which holds only in-frame ones; the method was immunoSEQ multiplex PCR. The table records about 6,400 clones, about four fifths of them present only once. Processing of graft tissue released intraepithelial and lamina propria lymphocytes. Germline V gives CDR1 SGHRS, CDR2 YFSETQ. J gave up 4 bases and V 5 bases, and 3 bases lay outside the gene matches. The CDR3 is made up of 14 amino acids. This chain joins TRBV5-1 and TRBJ2-2, with 9 bases aligning to TRBD1. This TCR was sampled from a human patient who received an intestinal transplant, so some T cells may come from the graft donor. Sequenced here: ileum tissue, sampled approximately 310 days after intestinal transplant. The DNA for the CDR3 is TGCGCCAGCAGACCGACAGGGGGCACCGGGGAGCTGTTTTTT. Translated, it gives CASRPTGGTGELFF.